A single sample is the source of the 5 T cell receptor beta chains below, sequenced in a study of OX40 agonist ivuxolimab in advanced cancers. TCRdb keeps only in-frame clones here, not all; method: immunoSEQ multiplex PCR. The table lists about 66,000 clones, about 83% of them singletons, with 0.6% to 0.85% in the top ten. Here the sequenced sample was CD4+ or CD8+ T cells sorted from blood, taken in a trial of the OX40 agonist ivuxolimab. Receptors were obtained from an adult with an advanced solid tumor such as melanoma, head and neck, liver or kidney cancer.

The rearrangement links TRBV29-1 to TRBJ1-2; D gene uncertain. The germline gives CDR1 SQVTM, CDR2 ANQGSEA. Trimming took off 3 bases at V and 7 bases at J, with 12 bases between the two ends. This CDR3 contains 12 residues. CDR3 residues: CSVDRGEGGYTF. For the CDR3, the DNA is TGCAGCGTTGATCGGGGTGAGGGTGGCTACACCTTC.

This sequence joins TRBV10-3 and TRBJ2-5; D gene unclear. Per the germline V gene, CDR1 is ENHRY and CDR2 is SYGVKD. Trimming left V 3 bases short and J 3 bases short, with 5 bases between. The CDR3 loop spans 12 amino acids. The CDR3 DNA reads TGTGCCATCAGTGAACGGGAAGAGACCCAGTACTTC. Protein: CAISEREETQYF.

The CDR3 region has the DNA TGTGCCAGTAGTATAGACAGATCAGAGACCCAGTACTTC. This sequence encodes CASSIDRSETQYF. The rearrangement uses TRBV19 and TRBJ2-5; D is undetermined. CDR3 length: 13 amino acids. From germline, CDR1 is LNHDA and CDR2 SQIVND (reference sequence). The V and J ends lost 0 bases and 4 bases respectively, with 6 bases between them.

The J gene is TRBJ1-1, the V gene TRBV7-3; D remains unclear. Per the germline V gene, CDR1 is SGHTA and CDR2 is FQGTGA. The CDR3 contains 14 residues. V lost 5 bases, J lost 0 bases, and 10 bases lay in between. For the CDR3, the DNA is TGTGCCAGCAGCGGGGTCGGAATGAACACTGAAGCTTTCTTT. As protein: CASSGVGMNTEAFF.

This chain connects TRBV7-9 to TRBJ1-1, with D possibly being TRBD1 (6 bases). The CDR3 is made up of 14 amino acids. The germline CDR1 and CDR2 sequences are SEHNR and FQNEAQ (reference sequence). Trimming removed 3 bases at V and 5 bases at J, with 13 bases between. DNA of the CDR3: TGTGCCAGCAGCTTGATACAGGGAGAGACTGAAGCTTTCTTT. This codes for CASSLIQGETEAFF. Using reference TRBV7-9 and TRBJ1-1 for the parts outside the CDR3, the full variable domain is DTGVSQNPRHKITKRGQNVTFRCDPISEHNRLYWYRQTLGQGPEFLTYFQNEAQLEKSRLLSDRFSAERPKGSFSTLEIQRTEQGDSAMYLCASSLIQGETEAFFGQGTRLTVV.